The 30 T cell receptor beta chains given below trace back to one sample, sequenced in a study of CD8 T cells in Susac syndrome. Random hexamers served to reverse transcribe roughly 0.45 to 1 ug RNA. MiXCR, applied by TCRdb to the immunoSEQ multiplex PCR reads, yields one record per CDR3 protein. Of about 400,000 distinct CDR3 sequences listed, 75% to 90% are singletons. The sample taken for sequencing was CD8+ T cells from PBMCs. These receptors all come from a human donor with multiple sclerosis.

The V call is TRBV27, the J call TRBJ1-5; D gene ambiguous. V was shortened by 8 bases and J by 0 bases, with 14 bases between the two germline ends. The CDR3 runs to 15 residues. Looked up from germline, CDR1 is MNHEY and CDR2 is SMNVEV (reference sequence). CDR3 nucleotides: TGTGCCAGCGGCAGCATTACCCATAGCAATCAGCCCCAGCATTTT. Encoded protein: CASGSITHSNQPQHF.

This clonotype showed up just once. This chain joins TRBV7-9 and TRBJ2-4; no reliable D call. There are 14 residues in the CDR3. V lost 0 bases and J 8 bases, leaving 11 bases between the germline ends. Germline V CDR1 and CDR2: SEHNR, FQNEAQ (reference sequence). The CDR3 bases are TGTGCCAGCAGCTTAGCCAATCACGTAGACATTCAGTACTTC. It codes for CASSLANHVDIQYF.

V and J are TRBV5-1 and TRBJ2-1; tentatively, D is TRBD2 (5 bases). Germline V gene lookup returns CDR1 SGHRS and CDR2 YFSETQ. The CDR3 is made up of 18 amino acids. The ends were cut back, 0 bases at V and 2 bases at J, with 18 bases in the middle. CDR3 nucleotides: TGCGCCAGCAGCTTGGCCCCCCCGGGATCCTTAACCTACAATGAGCAGTTCTTC. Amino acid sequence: CASSLAPPGSLTYNEQFF.

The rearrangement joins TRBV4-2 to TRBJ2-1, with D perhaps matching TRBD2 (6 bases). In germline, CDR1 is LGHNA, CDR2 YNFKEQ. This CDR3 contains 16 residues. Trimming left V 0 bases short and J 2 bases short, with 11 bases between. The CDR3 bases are TGTGCCAGCAGCCAAGAGTTAGCTAGCGCCTACAATGAGCAGTTCTTC. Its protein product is CASSQELASAYNEQFF.

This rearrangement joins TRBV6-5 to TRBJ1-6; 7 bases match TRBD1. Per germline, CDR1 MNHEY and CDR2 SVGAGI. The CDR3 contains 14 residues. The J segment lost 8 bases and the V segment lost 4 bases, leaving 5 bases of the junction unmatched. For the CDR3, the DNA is TGTGCCAGCAGTTCCGACAGGGCCTATTCACCCCTCCACTTT. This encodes CASSSDRAYSPLHF.

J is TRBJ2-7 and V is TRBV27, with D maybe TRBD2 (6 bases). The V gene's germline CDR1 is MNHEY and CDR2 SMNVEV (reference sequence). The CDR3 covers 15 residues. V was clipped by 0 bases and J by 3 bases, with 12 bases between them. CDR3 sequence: CASSLSVGGDYEQYF. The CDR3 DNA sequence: TGTGCCAGCAGTTTATCGGTCGGAGGGGACTACGAGCAGTACTTC.

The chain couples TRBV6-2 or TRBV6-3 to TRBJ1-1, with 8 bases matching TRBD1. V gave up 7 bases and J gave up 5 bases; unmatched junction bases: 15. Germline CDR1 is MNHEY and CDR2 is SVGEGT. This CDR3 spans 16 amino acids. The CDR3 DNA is TGTGCCAGCACCGATTACGTCGGACAGGGTCGGACTGAAGCTTTCTTT. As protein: CASTDYVGQGRTEAFF.

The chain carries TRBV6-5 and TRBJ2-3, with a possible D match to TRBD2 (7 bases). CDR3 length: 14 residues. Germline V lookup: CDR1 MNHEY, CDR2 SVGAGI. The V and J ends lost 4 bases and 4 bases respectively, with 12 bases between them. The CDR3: CASSFGGLADTQYF. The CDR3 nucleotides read TGTGCCAGCAGTTTCGGGGGGCTGGCAGATACGCAGTATTTT.

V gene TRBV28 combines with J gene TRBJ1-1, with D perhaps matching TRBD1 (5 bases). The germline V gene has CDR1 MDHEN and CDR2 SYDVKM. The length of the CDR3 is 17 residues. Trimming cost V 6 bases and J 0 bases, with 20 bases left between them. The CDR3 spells CASREDTHIGMNTEAFF. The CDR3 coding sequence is TGTGCCAGCAGAGAGGACACGCACATCGGCATGAACACTGAAGCTTTCTTT.

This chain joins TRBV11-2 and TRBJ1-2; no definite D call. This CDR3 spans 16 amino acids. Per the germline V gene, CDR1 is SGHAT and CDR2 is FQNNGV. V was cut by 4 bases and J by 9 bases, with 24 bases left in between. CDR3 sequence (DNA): TGTGCCAGCAGCTCCCTCTCTACTGGGCAGGCCGACCGCTACACCTTC. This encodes CASSSLSTGQADRYTF. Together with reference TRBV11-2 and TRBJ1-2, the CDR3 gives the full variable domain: EAGVAQSPRYKIIEKRQSVAFWCNPISGHATLYWYQQILGQGPKLLIQFQNNGVVDDSQLPKDRFSAERLKGVDSTLKIQPAKLEDSAVYLCASSSLSTGQADRYTFGSGTRLTVV.

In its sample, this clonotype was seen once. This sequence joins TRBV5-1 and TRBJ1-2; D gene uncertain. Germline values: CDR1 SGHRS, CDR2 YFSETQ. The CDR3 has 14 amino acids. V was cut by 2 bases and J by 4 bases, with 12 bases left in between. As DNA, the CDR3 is TGCGCCAGCAGCTTCGCTCGGCTCGGCTATGGCTACACCTTC. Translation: CASSFARLGYGYTF.

The CDR3 loop is CSVGSGDGEQYF. The CDR3 nucleotides are TGCAGCGTTGGCTCCGGGGACGGCGAGCAGTACTTC. This sequence joins TRBV29-1 and TRBJ2-7; D tentatively fits TRBD1 or TRBD2 (5 bases each). Trimming stripped 4 bases from V and 6 bases from J, with 13 bases between. There are 12 residues in the CDR3. Germline values: CDR1 SQVTM, CDR2 ANQGSEA.

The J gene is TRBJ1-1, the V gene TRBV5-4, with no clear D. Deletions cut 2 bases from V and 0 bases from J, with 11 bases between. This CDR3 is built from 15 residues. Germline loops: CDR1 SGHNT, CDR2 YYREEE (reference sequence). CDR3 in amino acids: CASSLYGSLNTEAFF. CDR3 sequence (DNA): TGTGCCAGCAGCTTATATGGCAGTCTGAACACTGAAGCTTTCTTT.

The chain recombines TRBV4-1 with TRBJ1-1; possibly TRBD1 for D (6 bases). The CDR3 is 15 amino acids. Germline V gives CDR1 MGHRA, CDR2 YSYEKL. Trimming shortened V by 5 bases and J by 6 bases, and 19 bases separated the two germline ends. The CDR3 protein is CASSGEVGAHPEAFF. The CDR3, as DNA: TGCGCCAGCAGCGGTGAAGTGGGGGCGCACCCTGAAGCTTTCTTT.

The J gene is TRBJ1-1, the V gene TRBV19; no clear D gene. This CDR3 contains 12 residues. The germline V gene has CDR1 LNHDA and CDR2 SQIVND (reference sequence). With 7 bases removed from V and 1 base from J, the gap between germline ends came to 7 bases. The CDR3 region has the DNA TGTGCCAGTAAGCCGGGGAACACTGAAGCTTTCTTT. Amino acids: CASKPGNTEAFF.

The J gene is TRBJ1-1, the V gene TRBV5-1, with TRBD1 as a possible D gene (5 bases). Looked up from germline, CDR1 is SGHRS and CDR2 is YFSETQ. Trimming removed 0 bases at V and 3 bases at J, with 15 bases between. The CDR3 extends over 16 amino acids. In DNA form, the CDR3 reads TGCGCCAGCAGCTTGGAGGGGAGTGCGGGGGACACTGAAGCTTTCTTT. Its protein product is CASSLEGSAGDTEAFF.

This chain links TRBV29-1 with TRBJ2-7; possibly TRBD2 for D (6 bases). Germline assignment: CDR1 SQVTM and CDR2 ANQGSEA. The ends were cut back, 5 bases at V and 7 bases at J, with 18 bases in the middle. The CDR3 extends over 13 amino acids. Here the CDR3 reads CSVYESWEEEQYF. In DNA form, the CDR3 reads TGCAGCGTTTATGAAAGTTGGGAGGAGGAGCAGTACTTC.

In DNA, the CDR3 is TGTGCCAGCAGCCCGCCGGGACAGGGTTTTGATCAGCCCCAGCATTTT. Translation: CASSPPGQGFDQPQHF. V gene TRBV3-1 combines with J gene TRBJ1-5; 9 nucleotides agree with TRBD1. J was trimmed by 5 bases and V by 4 bases; bases with no gene match: 9. The V gene's germline CDR1 is LGHDT and CDR2 YNNKEL (reference sequence). The CDR3 has 16 amino acids.

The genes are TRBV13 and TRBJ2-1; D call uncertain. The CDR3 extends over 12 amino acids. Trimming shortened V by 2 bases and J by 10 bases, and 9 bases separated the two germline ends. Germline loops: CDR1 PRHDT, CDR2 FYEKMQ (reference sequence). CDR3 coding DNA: TGTGCCAGCAGCTTATTTGGCCGGGAGCAGTTCTTC. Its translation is CASSLFGREQFF.

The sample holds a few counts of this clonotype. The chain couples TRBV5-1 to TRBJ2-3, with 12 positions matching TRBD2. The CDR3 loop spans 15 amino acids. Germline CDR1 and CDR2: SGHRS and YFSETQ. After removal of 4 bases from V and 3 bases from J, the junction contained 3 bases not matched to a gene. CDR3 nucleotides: TGCGCCAGCAGCACGACTAGCGGGGGAACAGATACGCAGTATTTT. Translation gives CASSTTSGGTDTQYF. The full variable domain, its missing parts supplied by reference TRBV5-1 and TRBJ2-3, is KAGVTQTPRYLIKTRGQQVTLSCSPISGHRSVSWYQQTPGQGLQFLFEYFSETQRNKGNFPGRFSGRQFSNSRSEMNVSTLELGDSALYLCASSTTSGGTDTQYFGPGTRLTVL.

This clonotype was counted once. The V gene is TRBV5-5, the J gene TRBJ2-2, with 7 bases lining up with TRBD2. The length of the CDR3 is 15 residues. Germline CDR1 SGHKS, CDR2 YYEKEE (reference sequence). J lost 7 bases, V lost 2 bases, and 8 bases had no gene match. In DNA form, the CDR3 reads TGTGCCAGCAGCTTAATGGGAGGGAAGATCGGGGAGCTGTTTTTT. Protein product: CASSLMGGKIGELFF.

The CDR3 nucleotides are TGTGCCAGCGCTAAGCAGGGCGTCTTTGAGACCCAGTACTTC. Translating gives CASAKQGVFETQYF. The V call is TRBV27, the J call TRBJ2-5, with D perhaps TRBD1 (5 bases). Trimming took 8 bases from V and 5 from J, leaving 18 bases between them. The CDR3 runs to 14 residues. CDR1 is MNHEY and CDR2 is SMNVEV in the germline V gene (reference sequence).

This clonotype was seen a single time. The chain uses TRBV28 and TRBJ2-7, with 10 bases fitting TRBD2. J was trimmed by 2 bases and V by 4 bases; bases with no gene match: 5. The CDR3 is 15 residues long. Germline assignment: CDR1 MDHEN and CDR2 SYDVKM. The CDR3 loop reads CASSSPGLATYEQYF. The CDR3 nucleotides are TGTGCCAGCAGTTCGCCGGGACTAGCGACCTACGAGCAGTACTTC.

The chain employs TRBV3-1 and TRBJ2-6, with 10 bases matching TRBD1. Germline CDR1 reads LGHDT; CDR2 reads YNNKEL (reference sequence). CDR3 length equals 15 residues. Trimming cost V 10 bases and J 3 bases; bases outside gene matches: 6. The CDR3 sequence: CATGTGDGGANVLTF. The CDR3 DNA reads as TGTGCCACCGGGACAGGGGATGGTGGGGCCAACGTCCTGACTTTC.

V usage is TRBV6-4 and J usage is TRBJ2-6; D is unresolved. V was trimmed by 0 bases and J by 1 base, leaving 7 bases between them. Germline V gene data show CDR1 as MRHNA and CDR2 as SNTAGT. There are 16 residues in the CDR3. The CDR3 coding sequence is TGTGCCAGCAGTGACTCGGTCGGATCTGGGGCCAACGTCCTGACTTTC. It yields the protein CASSDSVGSGANVLTF.

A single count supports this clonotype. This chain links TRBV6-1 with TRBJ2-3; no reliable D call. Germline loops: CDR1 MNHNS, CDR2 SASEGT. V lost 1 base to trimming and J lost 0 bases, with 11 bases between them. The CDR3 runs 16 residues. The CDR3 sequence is CASSEENLWSTDTQYF. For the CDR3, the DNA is TGTGCCAGCAGTGAAGAAAATCTCTGGAGCACAGATACGCAGTATTTT.

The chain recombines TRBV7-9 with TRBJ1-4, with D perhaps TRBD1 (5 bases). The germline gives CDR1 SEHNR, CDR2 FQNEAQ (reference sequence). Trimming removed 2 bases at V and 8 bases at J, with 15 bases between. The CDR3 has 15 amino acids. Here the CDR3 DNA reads TGTGCCAGCAGCTTACAGGAACCTACAGGAGAAAAACTGTTTTTT. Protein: CASSLQEPTGEKLFF.

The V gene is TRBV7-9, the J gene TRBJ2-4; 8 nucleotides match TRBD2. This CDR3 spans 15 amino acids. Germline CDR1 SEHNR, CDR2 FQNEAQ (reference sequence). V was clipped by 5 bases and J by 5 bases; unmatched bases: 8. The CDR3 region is CASSLSGSDQNIQYF. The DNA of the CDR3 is TGTGCCAGCAGCCTCAGCGGGAGTGATCAAAACATTCAGTACTTC. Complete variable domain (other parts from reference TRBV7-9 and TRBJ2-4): DTGVSQNPRHKITKRGQNVTFRCDPISEHNRLYWYRQTLGQGPEFLTYFQNEAQLEKSRLLSDRFSAERPKGSFSTLEIQRTEQGDSAMYLCASSLSGSDQNIQYFGAGTRLSVL.

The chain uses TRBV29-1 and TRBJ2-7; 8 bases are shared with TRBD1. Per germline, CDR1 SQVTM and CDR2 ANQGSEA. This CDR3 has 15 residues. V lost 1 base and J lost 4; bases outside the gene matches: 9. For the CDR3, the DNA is TGCAGCGTTGAAGGTACGTCGGACAGGGAGTACGAGCAGTACTTC. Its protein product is CSVEGTSDREYEQYF.

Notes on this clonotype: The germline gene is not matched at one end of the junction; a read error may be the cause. The CDR3 DNA sequence: TGCAGCACAACCGAGCGGACAGAGGAAGAGACTCAGTACTTC. This translates into CSTTERTEEETQYF. The V and J genes are TRBV29-1 and TRBJ2-5; D is possibly TRBD1 (6 bases). Germline-derived CDR1 and CDR2 are SQVTM and ANQGSEA. The CDR3 totals 14 residues.